This record looks at one T cell receptor beta chain sequence and its context. What it recognizes is unknown. Measured with immunoSEQ multiplex PCR; TCRdb has only the in-frame clones, and not every one. The top ten hold over 25% of the sample, which has roughly 30,000 clones, approximately 89% seen once. The data stem from a study of T cells in localized non-small cell lung cancer. CDR1 MGHRA and CDR2 YSYEKL come from the germline V gene. This CDR3 has 18 residues. Between the trimmed V and J ends, which lost 1 base and 2 bases, there was a span of 18 bases. General study findings and limits: The greatest T cell clonality was found in uninvolved adjacent lung (higher than in tumor). Adjacent lung was found to contain a median about 60 of the top 100 tumor clones. Higher T cell density in the blood was associated with longer overall survival, whereas higher adjacent-lung clonality associated with shorter survival. Sequencing covered just one tumor region, so heterogeneity cannot be ruled out.

The sample here was peripheral blood, taken before any cancer treatment. The sequence came from a female donor older than 55 with stage I lung adenocarcinoma. The V call is TRBV4-1, the J call TRBJ2-1; D is perhaps TRBD1 (7 bases). CDR3 sequence reads: CASSQGYLQGGAYNEQFF. CDR3 coding DNA: TGCGCCAGCAGCCAAGGGTACCTTCAGGGGGGTGCCTACAATGAGCAGTTCTTC.